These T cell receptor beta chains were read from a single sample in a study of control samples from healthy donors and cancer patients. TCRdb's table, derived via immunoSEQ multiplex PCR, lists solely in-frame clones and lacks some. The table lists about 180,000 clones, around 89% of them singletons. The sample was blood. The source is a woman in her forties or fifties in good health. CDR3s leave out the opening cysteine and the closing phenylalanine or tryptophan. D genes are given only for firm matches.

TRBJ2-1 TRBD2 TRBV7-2 ASSGLAGTYEQF
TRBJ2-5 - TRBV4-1 ASSQADLGLHRLETQY
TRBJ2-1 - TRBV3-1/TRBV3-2 ASSQGGGNEQF
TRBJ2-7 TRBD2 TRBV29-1 SVDSGRGGEQY
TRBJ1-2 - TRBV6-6 ASENQGYGYT
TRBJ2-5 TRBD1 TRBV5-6 ASSQGTAEETQY
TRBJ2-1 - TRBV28 ASSSYRQARGNEQF
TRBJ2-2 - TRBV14 ASSQEWLENTGELF
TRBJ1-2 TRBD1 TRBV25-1 ASSGQGGLGYT
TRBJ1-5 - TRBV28 ASSTRSQGGNQPQH
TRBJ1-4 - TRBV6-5 ASSYVGEGEKLF
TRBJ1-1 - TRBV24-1 ATSDPRRTTEAF
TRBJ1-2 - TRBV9 ASSVGGENYGYT
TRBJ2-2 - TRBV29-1 SVGVGRVTGELF
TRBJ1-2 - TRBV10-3 GIWGGNGYT
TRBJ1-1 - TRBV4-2 ASSQGRQNTEAF